This T cell receptor beta chain was observed in a study of OX40 agonist ivuxolimab in advanced cancers. Study observations and caveats: Expanded clones belonging to CD8+ T cells outnumbered, on average, those of CD4+.

Concerning this clone itself: Its target is unknown.

The V and J ends lost 4 bases and 4 bases respectively, with 2 bases between them. CDR1 MNHNY and CDR2 SVGAGI come from the germline V gene (reference sequence). This CDR3 spans 11 amino acids. The repertoire was sequenced with immunoSEQ multiplex PCR; TCRdb's copy has only in-frame clones and lacks some. The data show about 93,000 clones, 94% seen once. The source is an adult with an advanced solid tumor such as melanoma, head and neck, liver or kidney cancer. The chain combines TRBV6-6 with TRBJ1-5; D is unclear. The input for sequencing was CD4+ or CD8+ T cells sorted from blood, taken in a trial of the OX40 agonist ivuxolimab. In DNA form, the CDR3 reads TGTGCCAGCAGTTCTAATCAGCCCCAGCATTTT. Translated: CASSSNQPQHF.